The following is a T cell receptor (beta chain) sequence with its context. Its cognate antigen is unknown. Vbeta (60) and Jbeta (13) primers were used in the PCR. Some clones are missing from TCRdb's copy, which holds only in-frame ones; the method was immunoSEQ multiplex PCR. The data hold some 200,000 clones, with around four fifths observed a single time. This CDR3 spans 16 amino acids. Germline CDR1 and CDR2: LNHDA and SQIVND (reference sequence). V dropped 9 bases and J dropped 0 bases, with 19 bases sitting between them. The sample comes from a study of cytomegalovirus exposure and HLA in healthy donors. Study-level findings and limits: It was 150 or so TCR beta chains that were listed as cytomegalovirus-associated. With DRB1 most and HLA-C fewest, TCR association rates differed between HLA loci in a later analysis. Segments of the TCR beta V type were, in most cases, productive about 87% or about 30% of the time in an earlier analysis. By a later analysis, the bulk of CMV-associated TCR beta chains appeared HLA-restricted.

Material for sequencing was PBMCs. The chain joins TRBV19 to TRBJ2-3, with a weak D call TRBD2 (6 bases). This TCR derives from a young woman in good health and CMV-seronegative. The CDR3 nucleotides read TGTGCCAGCAGGGCGGGAAGCCCCCCCAGCACAGATACGCAGTATTTT. Residues: CASRAGSPPSTDTQYF.